This T cell receptor beta chain was profiled in a study of radiotherapy plus CTLA-4 blockade in lung cancer. This CDR3 is 15 amino acids long. The V gene's germline CDR1 is SGHTA and CDR2 FQGNSA. J lost 5 bases, V lost 0 bases, and 4 bases had no gene match. Patients with chemo-refractory metastatic non-small-cell lung cancer received focal radiation plus CTLA-4 blockade with ipilimumab. Study-wide results and limits: Clones derived from tumor TCRs expanded in blood after radiotherapy plus ipilimumab. Early shifts in blood T cell clones, with interferon-beta, reportedly predicted response best.

This clone came up once. Antigen unknown. TCRdb's copy holds only in-frame clones and misses some; the assay was immunoSEQ multiplex PCR. Among about 72,000 clones listed, around 73% were seen once. The receptor was derived from a human donor with non-small cell lung cancer who had a complete response to radiotherapy plus ipilimumab. This rearrangement joins TRBV7-2 to TRBJ1-1, with 9 bases fitting TRBD1. The sequences come from peripheral blood, collected from a patient treated with radiotherapy plus ipilimumab. CDR3 protein: CASSLAETGGTEAFF. CDR3 in DNA: TGTGCCAGCAGCTTAGCGGAGACAGGGGGGACTGAAGCTTTCTTT.